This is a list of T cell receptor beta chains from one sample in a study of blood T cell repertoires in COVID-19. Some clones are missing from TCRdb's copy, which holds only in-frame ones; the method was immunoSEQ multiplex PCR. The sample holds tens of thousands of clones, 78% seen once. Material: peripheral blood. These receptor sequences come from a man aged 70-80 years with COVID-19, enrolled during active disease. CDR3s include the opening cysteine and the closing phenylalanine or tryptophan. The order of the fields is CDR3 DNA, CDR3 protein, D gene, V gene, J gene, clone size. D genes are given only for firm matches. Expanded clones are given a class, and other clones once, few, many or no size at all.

CDR3 DNA: TGTGCCATCAGTCCTTCTAGCGGGAGCACCGGGGAGCTGTTTTTT
CDR3 protein: CAISPSSGSTGELFF
D gene: TRBD2
V gene: TRBV10-3
J gene: TRBJ2-2
clone size: -

CDR3 DNA: TGTGCCAGCAGTGAAGCAACAGCCTATGGCTACACCTTC
CDR3 protein: CASSEATAYGYTF
D gene: -
V gene: TRBV2
J gene: TRBJ1-2
clone size: -

CDR3 DNA: TGTGCCAGCAGTTACTCGAGGGGGGGTGCTAACTATGGCTACACCTTC
CDR3 protein: CASSYSRGGANYGYTF
D gene: -
V gene: TRBV6-5
J gene: TRBJ1-2
clone size: -

CDR3 DNA: TGTGCCAGCAGGACTAGCGGGCAAGAGACCCAGTACTTC
CDR3 protein: CASRTSGQETQYF
D gene: -
V gene: TRBV21-1
J gene: TRBJ2-5
clone size: -

CDR3 DNA: TGTGCCAGCAGCTTGGCTGGACACGGAGCCACCGGGGAGCTGTTTTTT
CDR3 protein: CASSLAGHGATGELFF
D gene: -
V gene: TRBV5-5
J gene: TRBJ2-2
clone size: -

CDR3 DNA: TGTGCCAGCAGCTGGGGGACAGGGGGCTTCCAAGAGACCCAGTACTTC
CDR3 protein: CASSWGTGGFQETQYF
D gene: TRBD1
V gene: TRBV7-8
J gene: TRBJ2-5
clone size: many

CDR3 DNA: TGCGCCAGCAGCCATAGAGGGACTGAAGCTTTCTTT
CDR3 protein: CASSHRGTEAFF
D gene: -
V gene: TRBV4-3
J gene: TRBJ1-1
clone size: few

CDR3 DNA: TGTGCCACCAGCCCTAGGACTAGCGGGGGTTTGAACTACGAGCAGTACTTC
CDR3 protein: CATSPRTSGGLNYEQYF
D gene: TRBD2
V gene: TRBV15
J gene: TRBJ2-7
clone size: -

CDR3 DNA: TGCGCCAGCAGCCCCAGGGGATCGGGTGGCTACACCTTC
CDR3 protein: CASSPRGSGGYTF
D gene: -
V gene: TRBV5-1
J gene: TRBJ1-2
clone size: -

CDR3 DNA: TGTGCCACCAGCAGACCCCCCGGGACTCCTCCACCTGAAGCTTTCTTT
CDR3 protein: CATSRPPGTPPPEAFF
D gene: -
V gene: TRBV15
J gene: TRBJ1-1
clone size: -

CDR3 DNA: TGTGCCAGCAGCTTAGGACAGTTAGAACTGTTTTTT
CDR3 protein: CASSLGQLELFF
D gene: -
V gene: TRBV7-9
J gene: TRBJ1-4
clone size: -

CDR3 DNA: TGTGCCAGCAGCCTTCGGCTAGATGGCTACACCTTC
CDR3 protein: CASSLRLDGYTF
D gene: -
V gene: TRBV5-4
J gene: TRBJ1-2
clone size: -

CDR3 DNA: TGTGCCAGCAGCGCTCAGGGGGGCCGTTCACCCCTCCACTTT
CDR3 protein: CASSAQGGRSPLHF
D gene: TRBD1
V gene: TRBV7-9
J gene: TRBJ1-6
clone size: -

CDR3 DNA: TGTGCTAGTGGTTTGTCACAGGGCGAGTCTGGAAACACCATATATTTT
CDR3 protein: CASGLSQGESGNTIYF
D gene: -
V gene: TRBV12-5
J gene: TRBJ1-3
clone size: -

CDR3 DNA: TGTGCCAGCAGCTTAGGACAGAATACTGCAACTAATGAAAAACTGTTTTTT
CDR3 protein: CASSLGQNTATNEKLFF
D gene: -
V gene: TRBV5-4
J gene: TRBJ1-4
clone size: -

CDR3 DNA: TGCGCCAGCAGCCGGACTAGCGGGCGCACAGATACGCAGTATTTT
CDR3 protein: CASSRTSGRTDTQYF
D gene: TRBD2
V gene: TRBV4-3
J gene: TRBJ2-3
clone size: -

CDR3 DNA: TGTGCCAGTAGTATAAAAGGAGACAGCGAGTCCTACGAGCAGTACTTC
CDR3 protein: CASSIKGDSESYEQYF
D gene: -
V gene: TRBV19
J gene: TRBJ2-7
clone size: -

CDR3 DNA: TGTGCCAGCAGCCAAATACCTAGCGGGGGACACAATGAGCAGTTCTTC
CDR3 protein: CASSQIPSGGHNEQFF
D gene: TRBD2
V gene: TRBV7-9
J gene: TRBJ2-1
clone size: -

CDR3 DNA: TGTGCCAGCAGCCCCACTCGAACCGGGATCCAAGAGACCCAGTACTTC
CDR3 protein: CASSPTRTGIQETQYF
D gene: -
V gene: TRBV9
J gene: TRBJ2-5
clone size: -

CDR3 DNA: TGTGCCAGCAGTTACTATCAAAAGAACACTGAAGCTTTCTTT
CDR3 protein: CASSYYQKNTEAFF
D gene: -
V gene: TRBV6-5
J gene: TRBJ1-1
clone size: once

CDR3 DNA: TGTGCCAGCAGACTCAAAGGGACTAGCGGGGTCGAGCAGTACTTC
CDR3 protein: CASRLKGTSGVEQYF
D gene: TRBD2
V gene: TRBV2
J gene: TRBJ2-7
clone size: -

CDR3 DNA: TGCGCCAGCAGGGCGGGGGGAGGCTCCTACAATGAGCAGTTCTTC
CDR3 protein: CASRAGGGSYNEQFF
D gene: TRBD2
V gene: TRBV10-2
J gene: TRBJ2-1
clone size: -

CDR3 DNA: TGTGCCATCAAGGGGACAGGGGGCTCCACTGAAGCTTTCTTT
CDR3 protein: CAIKGTGGSTEAFF
D gene: TRBD1
V gene: TRBV10-3
J gene: TRBJ1-1
clone size: -

CDR3 DNA: TGTGCCAGCTCACCCCACCAGGGGACCGGGGAGCTGTTTTTT
CDR3 protein: CASSPHQGTGELFF
D gene: -
V gene: TRBV18
J gene: TRBJ2-2
clone size: -

CDR3 DNA: TGTGCCAGCAGTGACCCTGGCCTGGGGCGGGGCGCTTTCTTT
CDR3 protein: CASSDPGLGRGAFF
D gene: -
V gene: TRBV6-1
J gene: TRBJ1-1
clone size: -

CDR3 DNA: TGTGCCAGCAGTTCCACCGGGACTAAGTACTTC
CDR3 protein: CASSSTGTKYF
D gene: TRBD2
V gene: TRBV12-3/TRBV12-4
J gene: TRBJ2-7
clone size: -

CDR3 DNA: TGCGCCAGCAGCCAATCGACTAGCGAAGAGACCCAGTACTTC
CDR3 protein: CASSQSTSEETQYF
D gene: TRBD2
V gene: TRBV5-1
J gene: TRBJ2-5
clone size: -

CDR3 DNA: TGTGCCATCAGCGACTCCCCCCAGGAGGTTTTCGGCTACAATGAGCAGTTCTTC
CDR3 protein: CAISDSPQEVFGYNEQFF
D gene: -
V gene: TRBV10-3
J gene: TRBJ2-1
clone size: -

CDR3 DNA: TGTGCCAGCAGCTTAGGAGGGACAGGGTTTGAATATTCTGGCTACACCTTC
CDR3 protein: CASSLGGTGFEYSGYTF
D gene: TRBD1
V gene: TRBV7-9
J gene: TRBJ1-2
clone size: -

CDR3 DNA: TGTGCCAGCAGTCCGGGACACAAGCCCTACGAGCAGTACTTC
CDR3 protein: CASSPGHKPYEQYF
D gene: -
V gene: TRBV6-5
J gene: TRBJ2-7
clone size: -

CDR3 DNA: TGTGCCAGTTGGACAGGGGGCGGCTTGAACGAGCAGTACTTC
CDR3 protein: CASWTGGGLNEQYF
D gene: TRBD1
V gene: TRBV6-5
J gene: TRBJ2-7
clone size: -

CDR3 DNA: TGTGCCAGCAGCCGCATGACAGACCCCGAGGGCTACACCTTC
CDR3 protein: CASSRMTDPEGYTF
D gene: -
V gene: TRBV5-5
J gene: TRBJ1-2
clone size: -

CDR3 DNA: TGTGCCAGCAGCGGAGGGGGCCCCACAGATACGCAGTATTTT
CDR3 protein: CASSGGGPTDTQYF
D gene: -
V gene: TRBV13
J gene: TRBJ2-3
clone size: -

CDR3 DNA: TGTGCCAGCAGTTCCCGACAGGGCTCGAGCACAGATACGCAGTATTTT
CDR3 protein: CASSSRQGSSTDTQYF
D gene: TRBD1
V gene: TRBV25-1
J gene: TRBJ2-3
clone size: -

CDR3 DNA: TGTGCCAGCAGTGAACAGGGGTACAATCAGCCCCAGCATTTT
CDR3 protein: CASSEQGYNQPQHF
D gene: -
V gene: TRBV2
J gene: TRBJ1-5
clone size: -

CDR3 DNA: TGTGCCAGCAACCGACAGAGGGGAAACACCATATATTTT
CDR3 protein: CASNRQRGNTIYF
D gene: -
V gene: TRBV6-5
J gene: TRBJ1-3
clone size: once

CDR3 DNA: TGTGCCACCTCCGACAGTAACTATGGCTACACCTTC
CDR3 protein: CATSDSNYGYTF
D gene: -
V gene: TRBV24-1
J gene: TRBJ1-2
clone size: -

CDR3 DNA: TGTGCCATCAGTGAGATAGCCTCCCAGAACACTGAAGCTTTCTTT
CDR3 protein: CAISEIASQNTEAFF
D gene: -
V gene: TRBV10-3
J gene: TRBJ1-1
clone size: few

CDR3 DNA: TGTGCCAGCAGTTACCTAGCGGGGGGGCCCGGGGAGCTGTTTTTT
CDR3 protein: CASSYLAGGPGELFF
D gene: TRBD2
V gene: TRBV6-2/TRBV6-3
J gene: TRBJ2-2
clone size: -

CDR3 DNA: TGTGCCAGCTCACCACTTACGGGAGAGCACACCGGGGAGCTGTTTTTT
CDR3 protein: CASSPLTGEHTGELFF
D gene: -
V gene: TRBV18
J gene: TRBJ2-2
clone size: few

CDR3 DNA: TGTGCCAGCAGCCAGAGAGCGTGGAGTCCCACAGATACGCAGTATTTT
CDR3 protein: CASSQRAWSPTDTQYF
D gene: -
V gene: TRBV3-1/TRBV3-2
J gene: TRBJ2-3
clone size: -

CDR3 DNA: TGCGCCAGCAGCCAAGTAAGCAGGCAAGAGACCCAGTACTTC
CDR3 protein: CASSQVSRQETQYF
D gene: -
V gene: TRBV4-1
J gene: TRBJ2-5
clone size: -

CDR3 DNA: TGTGCCAGCAGCGAGGAGAGCGGGAGCTACGAGCAGTACTTC
CDR3 protein: CASSEESGSYEQYF
D gene: TRBD2
V gene: TRBV2
J gene: TRBJ2-7
clone size: few

CDR3 DNA: TGTGCCAGCAGTACTAAAAGCGGGGGAGGAGAGACCCAGTACTTC
CDR3 protein: CASSTKSGGGETQYF
D gene: TRBD2
V gene: TRBV7-9
J gene: TRBJ2-5
clone size: -

CDR3 DNA: TGCGCCAGCAGTAAGGGACAGGGGTCCAACATTCAGTACTTC
CDR3 protein: CASSKGQGSNIQYF
D gene: TRBD1
V gene: TRBV5-1
J gene: TRBJ2-4
clone size: -

CDR3 DNA: TGCGCCAGCAGCCCCTACAGGGATAGCAATCAGCCCCAGCATTTT
CDR3 protein: CASSPYRDSNQPQHF
D gene: -
V gene: TRBV4-1
J gene: TRBJ1-5
clone size: few

CDR3 DNA: TGTGCCAGCAGCCTGGGACAACAGAACACTGAAGCTTTCTTT
CDR3 protein: CASSLGQQNTEAFF
D gene: -
V gene: TRBV7-9
J gene: TRBJ1-1
clone size: -

CDR3 DNA: TGTGCCAGCAGTTTATCGTCAGCGGCCTCCTACGAGCAGTACTTC
CDR3 protein: CASSLSSAASYEQYF
D gene: -
V gene: TRBV27
J gene: TRBJ2-7
clone size: many

CDR3 DNA: TGTGCCAGCAGTTGGGGACAGAGGCATGGCTACACCTTC
CDR3 protein: CASSWGQRHGYTF
D gene: TRBD1
V gene: TRBV28
J gene: TRBJ1-2
clone size: -

CDR3 DNA: TGTGCCAGCAGCCAAGGTGGTACTAGCGGGGGAACAGATACGCAGTATTTT
CDR3 protein: CASSQGGTSGGTDTQYF
D gene: TRBD2
V gene: TRBV3-1/TRBV3-2
J gene: TRBJ2-3
clone size: -

CDR3 DNA: TGTGCCACCCGGACAAAACCTGATCAGCCCCAGCATTTT
CDR3 protein: CATRTKPDQPQHF
D gene: -
V gene: TRBV10-3
J gene: TRBJ1-5
clone size: -

CDR3 DNA: TGTGCCAGCAGCCCTTATAGGGCGGGAAGGGGCGAGCAGTACTTC
CDR3 protein: CASSPYRAGRGEQYF
D gene: -
V gene: TRBV7-9
J gene: TRBJ2-7
clone size: -

CDR3 DNA: TGTGCCAGCAGCTTAGATCGGGTTGTGAACACTGAAGCTTTCTTT
CDR3 protein: CASSLDRVVNTEAFF
D gene: -
V gene: TRBV7-9
J gene: TRBJ1-1
clone size: -

CDR3 DNA: TGTGCCAGCAGCTTGTCGTGGCAGCAAGAGACCCAGTACTTC
CDR3 protein: CASSLSWQQETQYF
D gene: -
V gene: TRBV5-6
J gene: TRBJ2-5
clone size: -

CDR3 DNA: TGTGCCACCAGTGATTTGAAGACAGGGGGCAGACAAGAGACCCAGTACTTC
CDR3 protein: CATSDLKTGGRQETQYF
D gene: TRBD1
V gene: TRBV24-1
J gene: TRBJ2-5
clone size: many

CDR3 DNA: TGTGCCAGCAGAGCGACCGTAAGCTCTGGAAACACCATATATTTT
CDR3 protein: CASRATVSSGNTIYF
D gene: -
V gene: TRBV7-9
J gene: TRBJ1-3
clone size: -

CDR3 DNA: TGTGCCAGCAGTTACTCGACACAGGGGGAGACCCAGTACTTC
CDR3 protein: CASSYSTQGETQYF
D gene: TRBD1
V gene: TRBV6-5
J gene: TRBJ2-5
clone size: -

CDR3 DNA: TGTGCCAGCCGAGCAGGGACCTACGAGCAGTACTTC
CDR3 protein: CASRAGTYEQYF
D gene: -
V gene: TRBV14
J gene: TRBJ2-7
clone size: -